The T cell receptor (beta chain) described here comes from a study of breast tumors, draining lymph nodes, adjacent tissues. Study results and caveats: Tumors had less TCR diversity than lymph nodes, more than nontumor tissue.

Breast cancer patients provided tissue from their axillary draining lymph nodes. TCRdb recomputed calls from the multiplex PCR reads with MiXCR, one row per CDR3 protein. The repertoire consists of about 200,000 distinct CDR3 sequences, with about 32% occurring once and the leading ten covering over 4%. Germline CDR1 reads SNHLY; CDR2 reads FYNNEI. The CDR3 loop spans 14 amino acids. Trimming removed 6 bases from V and 2 bases from J, with 12 bases in between. This clonotype was seen ten or more times. Antigen: not known. The sequenced sample consisted of axillary lymph node tissue. V usage is TRBV2 and J usage is TRBJ2-3; D assignment may be TRBD1 or TRBD2 (6 bases each). This sequence originates from a female donor with breast cancer. Some clones in this sample may be carry-over from other donors' samples. Here the CDR3 reads CASSVGGVTDTQYF. CDR3 nucleotides: TGTGCCAGCAGCGTGGGGGGCGTCACAGATACGCAGTATTTT.